This T cell receptor (beta chain) stems from a study of blood T cell repertoires in COVID-19. For the study at large: Collection of acute and convalescent COVID-19 samples took place in the United States, Italy and Spain. T cells, B-cell-depleted T cells, or PBMCs provided the cDNA or gDNA that served as material.

In the source study's methods: Nucleated cell number was recorded as an estimate derived from reference gene primer amplification. Assay: immunoSEQ multiplex PCR; the TCRdb copy retains only in-frame clones and omits some. Clonal size and the V and J genes are those of that table, whereas D and trimming came from the DNA. The sample holds roughly 110,000 clones, around 75% seen once. The trim removed 1 base at V and 1 base at J, leaving 4 bases unmatched. The V gene's germline CDR1 is MGHRA and CDR2 YSYEKL. The CDR3 is 17 amino acids. The TCR sequence derives from a human donor with acute or convalescent COVID-19. The donor label of this sample is uncertain. The chain is built from TRBV4-1 and TRBJ2-3; 11 bases align to TRBD2. Sequenced sample: peripheral blood. The CDR3 region is CASSQGSLAGGTDTQYF. As DNA, the CDR3 is TGCGCCAGCAGCCAAGGATCACTAGCGGGGGGCACAGATACGCAGTATTTT.